The next 30 T cell receptor beta chains were all read from a single sample in a study of response to subunit inactivated influenza vaccine. TCRdb reprocessed the RT-PCR reads via MiXCR and lists one record per CDR3 protein. The sample lists about 650,000 distinct CDR3 sequences, around 15% occurring once. The starting material was PBMCs from blood, obtained 14 to 15 days before vaccination. These receptors originate from a man aged 45-65 years who received an inactivated influenza vaccine.

The chain combines TRBV27 with TRBJ2-5; D is unclear. V was trimmed by 5 bases and J by 4 bases, leaving 20 bases between them. Per the germline V gene, CDR1 is MNHEY and CDR2 is SMNVEV (reference sequence). The CDR3 covers 16 residues. Here the CDR3 reads CASSRIPFNYRETQYF. The CDR3 nucleotides are TGTGCCAGCAGTCGAATCCCCTTTAATTATAGAGAGACCCAGTACTTC.

The CDR3 protein is CASSQAGSEDSRTQYF. In nucleotides, the CDR3 is TGTGCCAGCAGCCAAGCGGGATCAGAGGACTCGAGGACCCAGTACTTC. The chain recombines TRBV4-2 with TRBJ2-5, with a weak D call TRBD2 (5 bases). Germline loops: CDR1 LGHNA, CDR2 YNFKEQ. Trimming took off 1 base at V and 7 bases at J, with 19 bases between the two ends. The CDR3 runs to 16 residues.

This clonotype was picked up a small number of times. The J gene is TRBJ1-2, the V gene TRBV6-1; 9 positions match TRBD1. There are 15 residues in the CDR3. V gave up 3 bases and J gave up 8 bases; unmatched junction bases: 10. Germline CDR1 is MNHNS and CDR2 is SASEGT. Written as DNA, the CDR3 is TGTGCCAGCAGTGACGGGGGACAGGGATTTTACGGCTACACCTTC. Its protein product is CASSDGGQGFYGYTF.

This clonotype turned up a few times. V is TRBV4-3 and J is TRBJ2-7; TRBD1 matches at 11 bases. The CDR3 is made up of 15 amino acids. V shed 3 bases, J shed 7 bases, and the junction held 8 bases outside the gene matches. Germline V gene data show CDR1 as LGHNA and CDR2 as YSLEER. The CDR3 DNA reads as TGCGCCAGCAGCCAGCTGGGACAGGGGGTTCGGGAGCAGTACTTC. Translation gives CASSQLGQGVREQYF.

In this sample, this clonotype turned up a few times. The missing conserved phenylalanine or tryptophan at the end of this CDR3 makes a read error likely. It is unclear where the CDR3 begins or ends on the DNA, so no DNA is shown, and the CDR3 is as TCRdb lists it. The rearrangement uses TRBV11-2 and TRBJ1-5. The germline gives CDR1 SGHAT, CDR2 FQNNGV. The CDR3 is 12 amino acids long, termini counted. CDR3 region: CASSLEGSDRML.

CDR3 bases: TGTGCCAGCAGTGAGGGGACAGGAATGTACCAAGAGACCCAGTACTTC. This gives the protein CASSEGTGMYQETQYF. This sequence joins TRBV25-1 and TRBJ2-5; TRBD1 agrees at 8 bases. The CDR3 consists of 16 residues. The junction had 6 bases not matched to a gene; V was cut back by 3 bases and J by 0 bases. Germline loops: CDR1 MGHDK, CDR2 SYGVNS.

This clonotype was counted ten times or more. The CDR3 loop reads CASSLRATGTGYPYF. CDR3 nucleotides: TGTGCCAGCAGCTTGAGGGCCACCGGGACAGGGTACCCTTACTTC. This sequence joins TRBV5-6 and TRBJ2-7; 9 bases are a match to TRBD1. V was clipped by 1 base and J by 13 bases; unmatched bases: 15. The germline V gene encodes CDR1 SGHDT and CDR2 YYEEEE. There are 15 residues in the CDR3.

The table lists this clonotype with many counts. This chain connects TRBV7-2 to TRBJ2-1; D not certain. V lost 0 bases to trimming and J lost 4 bases, with 4 bases between them. CDR3 length equals 13 residues. The V gene's germline CDR1 is SGHTA and CDR2 FQGNSA. The CDR3 loop reads CASSLAQYNEQFF. CDR3 nucleotide sequence: TGTGCCAGCAGCTTAGCGCAGTACAATGAGCAGTTCTTC.

A few counts support this clonotype. Written as DNA, the CDR3 is TGCGCCAGCAGCTTGTCGGTGGGGGTCGGGGAGACCCAGTACTTC. Protein product: CASSLSVGVGETQYF. The chain is built from TRBV5-1 and TRBJ2-5; the D call may be TRBD1 or TRBD2 (5 bases each). Germline values: CDR1 SGHRS, CDR2 YFSETQ. The germline V and J ends were trimmed by 1 base and 5 bases, with 15 bases remaining between them. The CDR3 contains 15 residues.

The gene calls are TRBV28 and TRBJ2-7, with D unresolved. This CDR3 contains 13 residues. Germline V gene data show CDR1 as MDHEN and CDR2 as SYDVKM. Trimming took off 5 bases at V and 3 bases at J, with 11 bases between the two ends. The CDR3 sequence is CASSTTPNYEQYF. DNA for the CDR3: TGTGCCAGCAGTACAACCCCCAACTACGAGCAGTACTTC.

This clonotype was observed at least ten times. V is TRBV7-9 and J is TRBJ2-5; 8 bases map to TRBD1. Germline CDR1 and CDR2: SEHNR and FQNEAQ (reference sequence). CDR3 length: 17 residues. V trimming: 6 bases; J trimming: 5 bases; junction bases outside the gene matches: 17. Here the CDR3 DNA reads TGTGCCAGCAGTGCAACATATGGACAGGGTTCAGCGGAGACCCAGTACTTC. This encodes CASSATYGQGSAETQYF.

This clonotype was detected a few times. The J gene is TRBJ2-7, the V gene TRBV29-1; possibly TRBD1 for D (6 bases). This CDR3 has 11 amino acids. The V end was cut by 7 bases, the J end by 4 bases, with 11 bases between. Germline V gene lookup returns CDR1 SQVTM and CDR2 ANQGSEA. As DNA, the CDR3 is TGCAGCGGGGGACACGAATACGAGCAGTACTTC. It yields the protein CSGGHEYEQYF.

For this clonotype: At one end the junction does not follow the germline gene, possibly because of a read error. V usage is TRBV6-9 and J usage is TRBJ2-3; the D is unclear. The CDR3 spans 14 residues. Germline V gives CDR1 MNHGY, CDR2 SVAAGI. CDR3 DNA: TGTGCCGGCAGTTATAGACCTAGCACAGATACGCAGTATTTT. Its protein product is CAGSYRPSTDTQYF.

The V call is TRBV10-3, the J call TRBJ2-7; weak D call: TRBD1 (6 bases). Germline assignment: CDR1 ENHRY and CDR2 SYGVKD. V lost 0 bases and J 0 bases, leaving 12 bases between the germline ends. The CDR3 contains 16 residues. The CDR3 DNA is TGTGCCATCAGTGAGTCGTCAGGGGCCATCTCCTACGAGCAGTACTTC. Protein product: CAISESSGAISYEQYF.

This clonotype was seen only a few times. The V and J genes are TRBV30 and TRBJ2-1; 8 bases map to TRBD1. The CDR3 covers 13 residues. J was trimmed by 9 bases and V by 2 bases; bases with no gene match: 6. Germline CDR1 GTSNPN, CDR2 SVGIG (reference sequence). The chain's CDR3 is CAWSTQGAGEQFF. DNA for the CDR3: TGTGCCTGGAGTACGCAGGGGGCCGGTGAGCAGTTCTTC.

There are many counts of this clonotype. This chain links TRBV7-3 with TRBJ2-3; D is possibly TRBD2 (6 bases). Germline V gives CDR1 SGHTA, CDR2 FQGTGA. This CDR3 has 13 amino acids. Trimming pared 5 bases from V and 1 base from J, leaving 7 bases between. CDR3 residues: CASSTGGTDTQYF. CDR3 DNA: TGTGCCAGCAGCACGGGGGGCACAGATACGCAGTATTTT.

This clonotype was observed many times. V is TRBV7-9 and J is TRBJ2-5; 8 bases are shared with TRBD1. CDR3 length: 15 residues. Germline loops: CDR1 SEHNR, CDR2 FQNEAQ (reference sequence). Trimming removed 5 bases from V and 2 bases from J; junction bases left unmatched: 7. The CDR3, as DNA: TGTGCCAGCAGCGAGACCGGGACAGGTCAAGAGACCCAGTACTTC. This encodes CASSETGTGQETQYF.

This chain uses TRBV2 with TRBJ2-2; D call uncertain. There are 13 residues in the CDR3. V was pared by 3 bases and J by 7 bases, with 9 bases between. Germline CDR1 and CDR2: SNHLY and FYNNEI. CDR3 in amino acids: CASSDVAGGELFF. CDR3 coding DNA: TGTGCCAGCAGTGATGTGGCTGGCGGGGAGCTGTTTTTT. Full variable domain (rest looked up from reference TRBV2 and TRBJ2-2): EPEVTQTPSHQVTQMGQEVILRCVPISNHLYFYWYRQILGQKVEFLVSFYNNEISEKSEIFDDQFSVERPDGSNFTLKIRSTKLEDSAMYFCASSDVAGGELFFGEGSRLTVL.

This chain links TRBV7-6 with TRBJ2-2; 10 positions match TRBD1. The CDR3 sequence is 16 residues long. V trimming: 5 bases; J trimming: 6 bases; junction bases outside the gene matches: 9. Germline V CDR1 and CDR2: SGHVS, FNYEAQ. CDR3 protein: CASSSRQGALAGELFF. The CDR3 coding sequence is TGTGCCAGCAGCAGCCGACAGGGGGCGTTGGCCGGGGAGCTGTTTTTT.

CDR3 in DNA: TGTGCCATCAGTCCATACGATACAGGGGACACTGAAGCTTTCTTT. Translating gives CAISPYDTGDTEAFF. This chain joins TRBV10-3 and TRBJ1-1; TRBD1 matches at 7 bases. Germline CDR1 ENHRY, CDR2 SYGVKD. Trimming removed 5 bases from V and 3 bases from J; junction bases left unmatched: 9. The length of the CDR3 is 15 residues.

This clonotype was counted between two and nine times. The chain links TRBV7-2 to TRBJ2-3, with TRBD2 matching 10 bases. V gave up 0 bases and J gave up 9 bases; unmatched junction bases: 15. Germline values: CDR1 SGHTA, CDR2 FQGNSA. The CDR3 has 18 amino acids. DNA for the CDR3: TGTGCCAGCAGCTTAGCGCGGCTAGCGGGAGTGTCGCCCAAGACGCAGTATTTT. Its protein product is CASSLARLAGVSPKTQYF. Using reference TRBV7-2 and TRBJ2-3 for the parts outside the CDR3, the full variable domain is GAGVSQSPSNKVTEKGKDVELRCDPISGHTALYWYRQSLGQGLEFLIYFQGNSAPDKSGLPSDRFSAERTGGSVSTLTIQRTQQEDSAVYLCASSLARLAGVSPKTQYFGPGTRLTVL.

In its sample, this clonotype was seen a few times. This sequence joins TRBV18 and TRBJ2-3; D gene ambiguous. The ends were cut back, 0 bases at V and 1 base at J, with 5 bases in the middle. Germline CDR1 KGHSH, CDR2 LQKENI. This CDR3 comprises 14 residues. The CDR3 DNA reads as TGTGCCAGCTCACCACCGCCAGGCACAGATACGCAGTATTTT. Its translation is CASSPPPGTDTQYF.

The chain combines TRBV7-8 with TRBJ2-5, with D perhaps TRBD1 (6 bases). Trimming pared 11 bases from V and 5 bases from J, leaving 15 bases between. This CDR3 is built from 12 residues. CDR1 SGHVS and CDR2 FQNEAQ come from the germline V gene. CDR3 residues: CALRGFGETQYF. Written as DNA, the CDR3 is TGTGCCCTTAGGGGGTTCGGGGAGACCCAGTACTTC.

The sample holds a few counts of this clonotype. The J gene is TRBJ2-2, the V gene TRBV7-2, with unresolved D. V was trimmed by 3 bases and J by 0 bases, leaving 8 bases between them. Germline V gene lookup returns CDR1 SGHTA and CDR2 FQGNSA. The CDR3 covers 15 residues. CDR3 bases: TGTGCCAGCAGCTTGACCGACACGAACACCGGGGAGCTGTTTTTT. Translated: CASSLTDTNTGELFF.

The chain joins TRBV29-1 to TRBJ1-1, with no clear D. Germline assignment: CDR1 SQVTM and CDR2 ANQGSEA. This CDR3 has 13 amino acids. Trimming stripped 4 bases from V and 0 bases from J, with 9 bases between. The CDR3 sequence is CSVVQKMNTEAFF. For the CDR3, the DNA is TGCAGCGTTGTTCAGAAAATGAACACTGAAGCTTTCTTT. The variable domain in full, completed from reference TRBV29-1 and TRBJ1-1, reads SAVISQKPSRDICQRGTSLTIQCQVDSQVTMMFWYRQQPGQSLTLIATANQGSEATYESGFVIDKFPISRPNLTFSTLTVSNMSPEDSSIYLCSVVQKMNTEAFFGQGTRLTVV.

This clonotype was counted a few times. V gene TRBV7-6 combines with J gene TRBJ2-5, with unresolved D. In germline, CDR1 is SGHVS, CDR2 FNYEAQ. V was trimmed by 6 bases and J by 5 bases, leaving 10 bases between them. This CDR3 is built from 12 residues. The CDR3 loop reads CASSQEWETQYF. CDR3 nucleotides: TGTGCCAGCAGTCAGGAATGGGAGACCCAGTACTTC.

This chain joins TRBV20-1 and TRBJ2-7; tentatively, D is TRBD1 (6 bases). Trimming took 4 bases from V and 6 from J, leaving 10 bases between them. Germline-derived CDR1 and CDR2 are DFQATT and SNEGSKA (reference sequence). The CDR3 extends over 11 amino acids. The CDR3 DNA is TGCAGTGCTAACCGACAGGTCGAGCAGTACTTC. It is translated as CSANRQVEQYF.

This clonotype appeared many times. This chain connects TRBV7-2 to TRBJ2-1, with 9 nucleotides matching TRBD1. In germline, CDR1 is SGHTA, CDR2 FQGNSA. The CDR3 length is 17 residues. Losses at the gene ends were 3 bases for V and 6 bases for J; bases not matched to a gene: 12. The CDR3 DNA is TGTGCCAGCAGCTTTTACAGGGGGCAACCACTTTCCAATGAGCAGTTCTTC. Its translation: CASSFYRGQPLSNEQFF.

This clonotype was counted ten times or more. The rearrangement links TRBV10-3 to TRBJ2-3; possibly TRBD2 for D (5 bases). The CDR3 is made up of 15 amino acids. Germline CDR1 is ENHRY and CDR2 is SYGVKD. V was clipped by 4 bases and J by 4 bases, with 15 bases between them. CDR3 sequence reads: CAISVVEAIPDTQYF. The CDR3 DNA is TGTGCCATCAGTGTGGTGGAGGCGATACCAGATACGCAGTATTTT.

The sample holds a few counts of this clonotype. The chain employs TRBV15 and TRBJ2-3, with TRBD1 matching 8 bases. In germline, CDR1 is LNHNV, CDR2 YYDKDF (reference sequence). Trimming removed 1 base from V and 0 bases from J; junction bases left unmatched: 9. This CDR3 has 18 amino acids. The CDR3, as DNA: TGTGCCACCAGCAGAGGACCCGGGACAGGTTTAAGCACAGATACGCAGTATTTT. It codes for CATSRGPGTGLSTDTQYF.